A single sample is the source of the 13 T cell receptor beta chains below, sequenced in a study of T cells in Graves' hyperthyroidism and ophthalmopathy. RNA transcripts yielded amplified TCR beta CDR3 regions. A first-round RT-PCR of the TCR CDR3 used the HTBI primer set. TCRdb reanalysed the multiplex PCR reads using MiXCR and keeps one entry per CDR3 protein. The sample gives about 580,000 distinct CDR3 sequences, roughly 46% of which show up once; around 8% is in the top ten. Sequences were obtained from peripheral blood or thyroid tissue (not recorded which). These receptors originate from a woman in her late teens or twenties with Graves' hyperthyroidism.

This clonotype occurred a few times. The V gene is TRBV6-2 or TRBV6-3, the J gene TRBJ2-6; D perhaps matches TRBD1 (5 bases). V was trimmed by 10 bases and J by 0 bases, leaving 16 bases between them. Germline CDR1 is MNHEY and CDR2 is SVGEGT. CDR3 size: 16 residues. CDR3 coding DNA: TGTGCCACCCAGACAGTCTTTAGCTCTGGGGCCAACGTCCTGACTTTC. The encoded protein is CATQTVFSSGANVLTF.

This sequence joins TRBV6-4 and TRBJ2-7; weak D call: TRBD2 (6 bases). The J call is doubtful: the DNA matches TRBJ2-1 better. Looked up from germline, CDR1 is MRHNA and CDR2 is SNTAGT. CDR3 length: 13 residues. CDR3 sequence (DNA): TGTGCCAGCAGTGCTACGGGGGTCGATGAGCAGTTCTTC. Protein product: CASSATGVDEQFF.

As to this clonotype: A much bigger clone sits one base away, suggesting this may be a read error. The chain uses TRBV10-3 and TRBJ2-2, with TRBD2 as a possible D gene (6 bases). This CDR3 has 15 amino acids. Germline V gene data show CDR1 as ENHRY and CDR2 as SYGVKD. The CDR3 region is CAIRPRDSNAGELFF. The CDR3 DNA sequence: TGTGCCATCAGGCCCCGGGACTCGAACGCCGGGGAGCTGTTTTTT.

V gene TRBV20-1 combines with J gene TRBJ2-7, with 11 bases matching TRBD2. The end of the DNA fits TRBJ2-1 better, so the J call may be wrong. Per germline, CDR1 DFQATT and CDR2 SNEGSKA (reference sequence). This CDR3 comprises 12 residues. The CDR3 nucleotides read TGCAGTGTAACTAGCGGGAGAAATGAGCAGTTCTTC. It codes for CSVTSGRNEQFF.

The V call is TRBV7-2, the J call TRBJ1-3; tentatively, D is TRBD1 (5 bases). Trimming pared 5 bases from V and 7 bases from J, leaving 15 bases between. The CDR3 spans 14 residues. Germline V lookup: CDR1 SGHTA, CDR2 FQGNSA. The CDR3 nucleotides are TGTGCCAGCAGCGTAAGCGGGACCCTGAACACCATATATTTT. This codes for CASSVSGTLNTIYF.

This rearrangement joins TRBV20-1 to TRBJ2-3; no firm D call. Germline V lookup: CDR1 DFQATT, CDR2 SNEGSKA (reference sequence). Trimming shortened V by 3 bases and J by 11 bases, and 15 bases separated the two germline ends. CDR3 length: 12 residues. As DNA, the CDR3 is TGCAGTGCTAGTCCCAACGACAATGAGCAGTATTTT. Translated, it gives CSASPNDNEQYF.

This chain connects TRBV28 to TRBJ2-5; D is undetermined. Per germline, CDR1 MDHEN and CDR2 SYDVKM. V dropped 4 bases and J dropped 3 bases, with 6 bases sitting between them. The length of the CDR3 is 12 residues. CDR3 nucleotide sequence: TGTGCCAGCAGTTCTATCGAAGAGACCCAGTACTTC. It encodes CASSSIEETQYF. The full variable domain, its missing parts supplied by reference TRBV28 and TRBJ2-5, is DVKVTQSSRYLVKRTGEKVFLECVQDMDHENMFWYRQDPGLGLRLIYFSYDVKMKEKGDIPEGYSVSREKKERFSLILESASTNQTSMYLCASSSIEETQYFGPGTRLLVL.

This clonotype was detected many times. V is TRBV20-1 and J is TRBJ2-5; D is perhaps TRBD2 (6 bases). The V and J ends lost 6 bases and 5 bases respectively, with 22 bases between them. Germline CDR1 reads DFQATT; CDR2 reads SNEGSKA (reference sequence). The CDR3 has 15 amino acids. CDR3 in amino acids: CSAPRGSQGWETQYF. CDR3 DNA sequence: TGCAGTGCCCCGCGGGGCAGCCAGGGTTGGGAGACCCAGTACTTC.

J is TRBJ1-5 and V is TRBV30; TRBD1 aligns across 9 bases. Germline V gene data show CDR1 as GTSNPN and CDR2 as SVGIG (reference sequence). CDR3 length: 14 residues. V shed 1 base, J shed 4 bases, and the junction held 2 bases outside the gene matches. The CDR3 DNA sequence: TGTGCCTGGAGTGGAGGGACAGGGAATCAGCCCCAGCATTTT. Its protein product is CAWSGGTGNQPQHF.

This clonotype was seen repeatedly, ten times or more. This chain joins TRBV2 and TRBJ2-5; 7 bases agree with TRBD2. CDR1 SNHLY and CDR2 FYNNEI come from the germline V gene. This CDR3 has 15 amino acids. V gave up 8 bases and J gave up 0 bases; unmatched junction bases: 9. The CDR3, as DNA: TGTGCCAGCGGGGGGGTCGCGACGTACCAAGAGACCCAGTACTTC. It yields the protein CASGGVATYQETQYF.

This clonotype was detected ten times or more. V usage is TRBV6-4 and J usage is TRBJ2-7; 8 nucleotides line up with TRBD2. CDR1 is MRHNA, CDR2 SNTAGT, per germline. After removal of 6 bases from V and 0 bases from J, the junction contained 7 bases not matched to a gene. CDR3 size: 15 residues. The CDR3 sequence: CASSGRDGTSYEQYF. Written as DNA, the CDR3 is TGTGCCAGCAGCGGGAGGGACGGAACCTCCTACGAGCAGTACTTC.

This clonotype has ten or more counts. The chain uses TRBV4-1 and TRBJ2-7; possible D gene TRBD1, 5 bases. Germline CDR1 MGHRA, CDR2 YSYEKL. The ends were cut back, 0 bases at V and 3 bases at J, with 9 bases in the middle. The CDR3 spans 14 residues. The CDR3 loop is CASSQERRGYEQYF. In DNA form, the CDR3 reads TGCGCCAGCAGCCAAGAACGTAGGGGCTACGAGCAGTACTTC.

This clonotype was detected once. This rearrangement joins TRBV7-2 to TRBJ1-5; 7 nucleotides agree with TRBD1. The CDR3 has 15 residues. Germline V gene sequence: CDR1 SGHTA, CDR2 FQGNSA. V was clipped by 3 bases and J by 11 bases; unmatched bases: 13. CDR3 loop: CASSFRRGGVETQHF. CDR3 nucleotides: TGTGCCAGCAGCTTTCGGCGAGGGGGCGTGGAGACCCAGCATTTT. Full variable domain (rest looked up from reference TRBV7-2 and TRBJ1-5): GAGVSQSPSNKVTEKGKDVELRCDPISGHTALYWYRQSLGQGLEFLIYFQGNSAPDKSGLPSDRFSAERTGGSVSTLTIQRTQQEDSAVYLCASSFRRGGVETQHFGDGTRLSIL.